This T cell receptor (beta chain) was recorded in a study of shared clonotypes between healthy human individuals. Notes on the study in general: With a few donors compared, around 5% of naive CD4 clonotypes were shared.

Naive CD4+ cells were CD45RA-selected; the remaining cells were memory. The genomic DNA of each subset was split evenly across several immunoSEQ plates. In the sorted-subset replicate PCRs, approximately 200 ng DNA, 25,000 to 30,000 T cell genomes, was used. Clones were read by immunoSEQ multiplex PCR, and TCRdb kept only the in-frame ones, dropping some. The sample lists over a million clones, roughly 96% occurring once. Details on this clone: Its antigen remains unidentified.

This TCR was recovered from a man aged 30 to 45 in good health. Specimen: naive CD4+ T cells sorted from blood. Subset noted: CD45RA+ positively selected.

CDR3: CASSPLYRGRGETQYF. CDR3 sequence (DNA): TGTGCCAGCTCACCACTTTACAGGGGGCGAGGGGAGACCCAGTACTTC. V usage is TRBV18 and J usage is TRBJ2-5; TRBD1 aligns across 9 bases. CDR3 size: 16 residues. V shed 1 base, J shed 5 bases, and the junction held 8 bases outside the gene matches. The germline CDR1 and CDR2 sequences are KGHSH and LQKENI. The complete variable domain, with remaining parts taken from reference TRBV18 and TRBJ2-5, reads NAGVMQNPRHLVRRRGQEARLRCSPMKGHSHVYWYRQLPEEGLKFMVYLQKENIIDESGMPKERFSAEFPKEGPSILRIQQVVRGDSAAYFCASSPLYRGRGETQYFGPGTRLLVL.